This T cell receptor (beta chain) was captured in a study of blood T cell repertoires in COVID-19. Study summary: Samples of COVID-19 (acute and convalescent) were obtained from the United States, Italy and Spain. PBMCs, B-cell-depleted T cells, or T cells were the source of the cDNA or gDNA that made up the material.

Source study methods: Amplified reference gene primers provided the basis for estimating nucleated cell counts. Generated by immunoSEQ multiplex PCR, the TCRdb table keeps only in-frame clones and is missing some. V and J calls and clone size are as listed in that table; D and trimming were resolved from the DNA. There are about 120,000 clones in the sample; around 78% occur only once, and around 2% lies in the top ten. Concerning this clone: Germline and junction disagree at one end, which may indicate a read error. Other DNA sequences from this sample encode an identical CDR3 as well.

The CDR3 consists of 13 residues. The genes are TRBV12-3 or TRBV12-4 and TRBJ1-2; D is possibly TRBD1 (6 bases). The sequence was collected from a man aged 30 to 45 with acute or convalescent COVID-19. Material for sequencing was peripheral blood. The CDR3 bases are TGTGCCAGCAGCTTAGGGGGGGTAGGTGGCTACACCTTC. Amino acid sequence: CASSLGGVGGYTF.